This T cell receptor (beta chain) originates from a study of shared clonotypes between healthy human individuals. In the study overall: Donors consisted of two women and a few men between 18 and 49.

Germline values: CDR1 SGHVS, CDR2 FQNEAQ. The CDR3 runs to 15 residues. The V end lost 5 bases, the J end lost 5 bases, and 19 bases lay between the germline ends. Findings and caveats of the study: Memory subsets generally showed smaller estimated richness than naive subsets did.

CD45RO-negative CD8 cells positively selected for CCR7 made up the naive population, which excluded terminally differentiated effector memory CD45RA+ cells. Profiled with immunoSEQ multiplex PCR; TCRdb holds only in-frame clones, not every one. Of 750,000 to 1,000,000 clones listed, nearly 95% are singletons. Details on this clone: Its target is not known.

The sequence was obtained from a man aged 30 to 45 in good health. The sequenced material came from naive CD8+ T cells sorted from blood. The rearrangement links TRBV7-8 to TRBJ2-7; D not certain. For the CDR3, the DNA is TGTGCCAGCAGCCCCCCCTGGGGAAGAACCCACGAGCAGTACTTC. This gives the protein CASSPPWGRTHEQYF.